This entry lists 7 T cell receptor beta chains sequenced from one sample in a study of OX40 agonist ivuxolimab in advanced cancers. The table came from immunoSEQ multiplex PCR; TCRdb's copy has only in-frame clones and leaves some out. The sample yields tens of thousands of clones, around four fifths seen once. The material was CD4+ or CD8+ T cells sorted from blood, obtained in a trial of the OX40 agonist ivuxolimab. Every receptor here comes from an adult with an advanced solid tumor such as melanoma, head and neck, liver or kidney cancer.

This clone was counted once. CDR3 region: CASSQVFGNTGELFF. The CDR3 nucleotides read TGCGCCAGCAGCCAAGTGTTTGGAAACACCGGGGAGCTGTTTTTT. This chain links TRBV4-1 with TRBJ2-2; D gene uncertain. V lost 1 base and J 2 bases, leaving 8 bases between the germline ends. The CDR3 runs 15 residues. Germline CDR1 MGHRA, CDR2 YSYEKL.

The J gene is TRBJ2-1, the V gene TRBV5-1; possible D gene TRBD2, 6 bases. CDR3 length: 16 residues. Trimming left V 4 bases short and J 6 bases short, with 20 bases between. CDR1 is SGHRS and CDR2 is YFSETQ in the germline V gene. The CDR3 here is CASSPRRGKGSNEQFF. In nucleotides, the CDR3 is TGCGCCAGCAGCCCCCGGAGGGGAAAGGGGAGCAATGAGCAGTTCTTC.

The V and J genes are TRBV9 and TRBJ2-1; D gene unclear. Germline V CDR1 and CDR2: SGDLS, YYNGEE. Between the trimmed V and J ends, which lost 0 bases and 0 bases, there was a span of 10 bases. There are 16 residues in the CDR3. CDR3 DNA: TGTGCCAGCAGCGTAGTCTCGGGTTTCTCCTACAATGAGCAGTTCTTC. It translates to CASSVVSGFSYNEQFF. The full variable domain, its missing parts supplied by reference TRBV9 and TRBJ2-1, is DSGVTQTPKHLITATGQRVTLRCSPRSGDLSVYWYQQSLDQGLQFLIQYYNGEERAKGNILERFSAQQFPDLHSELNLSSLELGDSALYFCASSVVSGFSYNEQFFGPGTRLTVL.

The rearrangement uses TRBV10-3 and TRBJ1-2, with D tentatively TRBD1 (6 bases). Germline V gene data show CDR1 as ENHRY and CDR2 as SYGVKD. V was cut by 6 bases and J by 4 bases, with 12 bases left in between. The CDR3 is 13 amino acids. CDR3 in DNA: TGTGCCATCAGGGAGACAGGTCGCTATGGCTACACCTTC. It yields the protein CAIRETGRYGYTF.

The chain links TRBV25-1 to TRBJ1-2; D may be TRBD1 (5 bases). The V gene's germline CDR1 is MGHDK and CDR2 SYGVNS. The CDR3 runs 16 residues. With 0 bases removed from V and 5 bases from J, the gap between germline ends came to 16 bases. As DNA, the CDR3 is TGTGCCAGCAGTGAATATGACGAGACAGCCTCTTATGGCTACACCTTC. Encoded protein: CASSEYDETASYGYTF.

The chain combines TRBV6-1 with TRBJ2-5, with D possibly TRBD1 on 8 matching bases. Germline V lookup: CDR1 MNHNS, CDR2 SASEGT. The V end lost 5 bases, the J end lost 4 bases, and 17 bases lay between the germline ends. The CDR3 spans 15 residues. In nucleotides, the CDR3 is TGTGCCAGCAGTCCGCGACAGGGGAGGGCAGAGACCCAGTACTTC. It is translated as CASSPRQGRAETQYF.

The V and J genes are TRBV11-2 and TRBJ1-2; tentatively, D is TRBD1 (6 bases). Germline assignment: CDR1 SGHAT and CDR2 FQNNGV. The CDR3 totals 13 residues. V was shortened by 4 bases and J by 4 bases, with 10 bases between the two germline ends. The DNA of the CDR3 is TGTGCCAGCAGCTCCCGGGACATCTATGGCTACACCTTC. This encodes CASSSRDIYGYTF.